This TCR beta chain derives from a study of blood T cell repertoires in COVID-19. Produced via immunoSEQ multiplex PCR; TCRdb's table is partial and in-frame only. The sample lists approximately 170,000 clones, 80% to 90% occurring once. The CDR3 length is 15 residues. V lost 7 bases and J lost 2, with 12 bases in between. CDR1 and CDR2 (germline): MNHEY, SVGAGI. The source material was peripheral blood. This TCR came from a woman in her 70s with acute or convalescent COVID-19. The V gene is TRBV6-5, the J gene TRBJ1-6; D gene unclear. CDR3 DNA: TGTGCCAGCAAATTTCAGAGGCCCTATAATTCACCCCTCCACTTT. This sequence encodes CASKFQRPYNSPLHF.